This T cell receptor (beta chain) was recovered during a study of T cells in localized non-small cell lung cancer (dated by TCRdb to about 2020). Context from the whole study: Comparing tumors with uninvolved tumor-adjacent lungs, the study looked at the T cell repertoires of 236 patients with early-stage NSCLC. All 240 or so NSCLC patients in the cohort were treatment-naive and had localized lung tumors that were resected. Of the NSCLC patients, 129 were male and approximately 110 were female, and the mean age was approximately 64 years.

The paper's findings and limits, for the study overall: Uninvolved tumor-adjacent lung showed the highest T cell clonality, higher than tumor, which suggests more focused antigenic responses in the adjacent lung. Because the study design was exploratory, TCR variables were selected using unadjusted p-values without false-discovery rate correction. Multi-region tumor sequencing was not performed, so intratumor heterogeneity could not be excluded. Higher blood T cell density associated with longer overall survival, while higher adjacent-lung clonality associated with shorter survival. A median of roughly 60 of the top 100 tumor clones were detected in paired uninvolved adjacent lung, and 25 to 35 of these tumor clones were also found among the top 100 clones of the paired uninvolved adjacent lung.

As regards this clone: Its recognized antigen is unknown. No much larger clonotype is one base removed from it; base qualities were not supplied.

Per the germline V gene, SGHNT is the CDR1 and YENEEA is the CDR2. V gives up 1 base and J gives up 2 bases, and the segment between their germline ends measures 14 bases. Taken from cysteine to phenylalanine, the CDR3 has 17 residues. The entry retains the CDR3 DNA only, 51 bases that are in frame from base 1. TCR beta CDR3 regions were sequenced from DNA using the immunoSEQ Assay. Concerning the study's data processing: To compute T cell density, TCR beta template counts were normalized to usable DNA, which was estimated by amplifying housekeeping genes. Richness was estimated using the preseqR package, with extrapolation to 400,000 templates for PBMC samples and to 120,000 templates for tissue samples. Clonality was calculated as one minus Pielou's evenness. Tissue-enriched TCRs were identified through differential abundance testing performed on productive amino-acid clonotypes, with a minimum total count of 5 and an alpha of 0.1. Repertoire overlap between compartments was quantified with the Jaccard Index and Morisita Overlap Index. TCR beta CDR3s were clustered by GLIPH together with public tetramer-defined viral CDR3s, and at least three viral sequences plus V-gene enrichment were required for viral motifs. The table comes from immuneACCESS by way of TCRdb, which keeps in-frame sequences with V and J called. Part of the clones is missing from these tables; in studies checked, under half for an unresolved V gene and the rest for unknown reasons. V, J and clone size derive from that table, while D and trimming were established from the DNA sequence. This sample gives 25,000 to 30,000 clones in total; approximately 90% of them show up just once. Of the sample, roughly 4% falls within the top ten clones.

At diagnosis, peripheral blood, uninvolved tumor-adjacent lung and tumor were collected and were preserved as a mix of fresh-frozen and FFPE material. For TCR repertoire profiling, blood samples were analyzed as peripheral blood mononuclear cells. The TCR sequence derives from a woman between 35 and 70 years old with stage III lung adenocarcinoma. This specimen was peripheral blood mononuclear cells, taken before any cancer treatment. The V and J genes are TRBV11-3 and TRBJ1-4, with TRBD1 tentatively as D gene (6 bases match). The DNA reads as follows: TGTGCCAGCAGCTTAGGTGGCAGGGGTTTCACTAATGAAAAACTGTTTTTT. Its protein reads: CASSLGGRGFTNEKLFF. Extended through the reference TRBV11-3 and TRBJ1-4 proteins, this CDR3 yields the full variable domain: EAGVVQSPRYKIIEKKQPVAFWCNPISGHNTLYWYLQNLGQGPELLIRYENEEAVDDSQLPKDRFSAERLKGVDSTLKIQPAELGDSAVYLCASSLGGRGFTNEKLFFGSGTQLSVL.